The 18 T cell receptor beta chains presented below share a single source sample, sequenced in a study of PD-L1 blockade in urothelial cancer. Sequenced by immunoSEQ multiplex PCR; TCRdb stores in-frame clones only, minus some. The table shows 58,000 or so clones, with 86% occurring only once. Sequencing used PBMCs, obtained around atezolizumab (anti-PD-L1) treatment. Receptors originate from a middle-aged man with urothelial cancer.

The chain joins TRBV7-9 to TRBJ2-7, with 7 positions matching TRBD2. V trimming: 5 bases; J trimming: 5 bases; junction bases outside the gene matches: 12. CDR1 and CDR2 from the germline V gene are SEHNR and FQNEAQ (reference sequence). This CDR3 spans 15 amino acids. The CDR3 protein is CASSRLGGGWDEQYF. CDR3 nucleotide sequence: TGTGCCAGCAGCCGATTGGGCGGGGGTTGGGACGAGCAGTACTTC.

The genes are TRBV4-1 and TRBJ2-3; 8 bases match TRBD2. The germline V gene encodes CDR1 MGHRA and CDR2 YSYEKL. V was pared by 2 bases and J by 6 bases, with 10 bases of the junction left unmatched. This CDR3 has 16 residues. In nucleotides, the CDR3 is TGCGCCAGCAGCCAACGCCAAGCGGGAGTCGGGGATACGCAGTATTTT. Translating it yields CASSQRQAGVGDTQYF.

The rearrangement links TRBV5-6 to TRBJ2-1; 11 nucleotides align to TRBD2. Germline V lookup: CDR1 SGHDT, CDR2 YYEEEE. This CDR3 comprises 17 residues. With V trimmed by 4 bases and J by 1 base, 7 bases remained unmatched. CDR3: CASSPRLAGGSYNEQFF. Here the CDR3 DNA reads TGTGCCAGCAGCCCGCGTCTAGCGGGGGGATCCTACAATGAGCAGTTCTTC.

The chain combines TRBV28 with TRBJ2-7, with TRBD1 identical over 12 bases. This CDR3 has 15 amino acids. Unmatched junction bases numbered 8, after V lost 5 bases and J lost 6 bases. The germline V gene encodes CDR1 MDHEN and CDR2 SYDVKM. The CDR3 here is CASSTTGTGGGEQYF. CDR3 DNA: TGTGCCAGCAGTACGACCGGGACAGGGGGCGGCGAGCAGTACTTC.

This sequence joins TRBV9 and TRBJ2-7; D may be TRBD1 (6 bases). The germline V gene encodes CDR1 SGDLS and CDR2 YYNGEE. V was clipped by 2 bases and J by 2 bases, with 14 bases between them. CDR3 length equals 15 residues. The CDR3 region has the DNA TGTGCCAGCAGCGTGACGGGACAACAAACCTACGAGCAGTACTTC. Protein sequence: CASSVTGQQTYEQYF.

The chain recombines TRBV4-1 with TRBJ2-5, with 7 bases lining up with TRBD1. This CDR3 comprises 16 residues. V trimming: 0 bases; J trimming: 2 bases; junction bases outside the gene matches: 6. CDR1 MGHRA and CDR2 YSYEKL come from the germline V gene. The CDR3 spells CASSQDLVRGQETQYF. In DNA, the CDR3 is TGCGCCAGCAGCCAAGATTTAGTCAGGGGGCAAGAGACCCAGTACTTC.

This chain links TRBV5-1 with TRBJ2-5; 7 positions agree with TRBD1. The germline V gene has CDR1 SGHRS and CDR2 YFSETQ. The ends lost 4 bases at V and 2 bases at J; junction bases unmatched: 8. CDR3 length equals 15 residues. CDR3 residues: CASSILPGQQETQYF. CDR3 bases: TGCGCCAGCAGCATTTTGCCGGGACAGCAAGAGACCCAGTACTTC.

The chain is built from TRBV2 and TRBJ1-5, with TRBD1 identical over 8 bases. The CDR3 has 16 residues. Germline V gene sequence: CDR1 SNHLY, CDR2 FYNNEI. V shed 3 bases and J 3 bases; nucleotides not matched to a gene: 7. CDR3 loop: CASSDPDRDDNQPQHF. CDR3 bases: TGTGCCAGCAGTGATCCGGACAGGGATGACAATCAGCCCCAGCATTTT.

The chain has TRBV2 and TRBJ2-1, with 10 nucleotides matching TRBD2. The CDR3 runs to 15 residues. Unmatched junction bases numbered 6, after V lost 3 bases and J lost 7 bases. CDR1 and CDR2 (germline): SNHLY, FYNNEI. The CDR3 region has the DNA TGTGCCAGCAGTGACCTAGCGGGAGTGGGGAATGAGCAGTTCTTC. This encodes CASSDLAGVGNEQFF.

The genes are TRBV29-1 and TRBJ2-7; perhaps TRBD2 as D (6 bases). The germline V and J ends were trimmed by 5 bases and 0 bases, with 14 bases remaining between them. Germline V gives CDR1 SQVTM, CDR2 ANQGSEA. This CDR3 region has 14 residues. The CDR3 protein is CSVLGGGTSYEQYF. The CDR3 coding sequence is TGCAGCGTTCTGGGCGGCGGGACCTCCTACGAGCAGTACTTC.

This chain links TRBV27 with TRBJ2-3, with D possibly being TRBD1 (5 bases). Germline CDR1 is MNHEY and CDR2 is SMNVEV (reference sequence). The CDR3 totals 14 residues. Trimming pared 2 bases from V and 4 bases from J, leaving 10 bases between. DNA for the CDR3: TGTGCCAGCAGTTTAAGAAGGGGCTCAGATACGCAGTATTTT. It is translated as CASSLRRGSDTQYF.

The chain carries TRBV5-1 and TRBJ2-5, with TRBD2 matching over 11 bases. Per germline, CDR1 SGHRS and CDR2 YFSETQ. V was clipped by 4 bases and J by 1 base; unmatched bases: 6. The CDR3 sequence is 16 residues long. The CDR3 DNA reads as TGCGCCAGCAGCACCGGGACTAGCGGAACCCAAGAGACCCAGTACTTC. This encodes CASSTGTSGTQETQYF.

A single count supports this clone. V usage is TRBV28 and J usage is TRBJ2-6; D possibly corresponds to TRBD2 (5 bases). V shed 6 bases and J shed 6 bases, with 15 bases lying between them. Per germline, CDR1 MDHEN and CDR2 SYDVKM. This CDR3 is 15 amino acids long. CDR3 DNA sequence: TGTGCCAGCAGCTCCCCAGCGGCACCGGCCAACGTCCTGACTTTC. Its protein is CASSSPAAPANVLTF.

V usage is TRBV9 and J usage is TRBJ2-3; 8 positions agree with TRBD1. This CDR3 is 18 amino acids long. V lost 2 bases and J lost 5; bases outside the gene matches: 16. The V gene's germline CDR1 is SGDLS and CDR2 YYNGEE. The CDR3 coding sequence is TGTGCCAGCAGCGTGGACAGGGATAGAGGAGGGCGGGGAGATACGCAGTATTTT. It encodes CASSVDRDRGGRGDTQYF.

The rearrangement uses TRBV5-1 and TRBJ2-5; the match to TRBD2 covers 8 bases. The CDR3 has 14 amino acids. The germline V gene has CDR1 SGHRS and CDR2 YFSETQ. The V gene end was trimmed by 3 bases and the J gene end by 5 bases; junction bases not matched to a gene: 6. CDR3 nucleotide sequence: TGCGCCAGCAGCTCCGGGAGGGCGGAGGAGACCCAGTACTTC. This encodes CASSSGRAEETQYF.

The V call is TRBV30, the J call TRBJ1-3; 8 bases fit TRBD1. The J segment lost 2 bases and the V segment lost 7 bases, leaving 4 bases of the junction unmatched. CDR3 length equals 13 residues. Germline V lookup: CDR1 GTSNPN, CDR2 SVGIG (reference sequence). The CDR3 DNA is TGTGCCTTACAGGGGGAGGCTGGAAACACCATATATTTT. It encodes CALQGEAGNTIYF.

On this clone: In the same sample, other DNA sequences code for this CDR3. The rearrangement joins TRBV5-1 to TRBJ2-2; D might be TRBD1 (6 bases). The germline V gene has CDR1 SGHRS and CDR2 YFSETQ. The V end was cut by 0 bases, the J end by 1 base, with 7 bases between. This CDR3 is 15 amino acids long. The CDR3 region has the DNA TGCGCCAGCAGCTTGGGGGGACAGAACACCGGGGAGCTGTTTTTT. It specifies CASSLGGQNTGELFF.

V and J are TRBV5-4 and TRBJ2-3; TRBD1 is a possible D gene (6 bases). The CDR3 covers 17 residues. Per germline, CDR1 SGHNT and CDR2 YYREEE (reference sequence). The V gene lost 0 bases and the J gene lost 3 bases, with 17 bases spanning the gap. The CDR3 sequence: CASSLAWQGIGTDTQYF. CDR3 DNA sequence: TGTGCCAGCAGCTTGGCCTGGCAGGGGATTGGGACAGATACGCAGTATTTT.